This T cell receptor beta chain emerged from a study of neurological immune-mediated disorders. TCRdb re-called the 5' RACE reads with MiXCR, one entry per CDR3 protein. There are around 56,000 distinct CDR3 sequences in the sample; about 25% occur only once, and under 5.5% lies in the top ten. Stated time point: technical triplicate 2. This clonotype was seen ten or more times. Its antigen is undetermined. The study, taken as a whole, reports: Patients with HTLV-1-associated myelopathy showed the most TCR clonal expansion. Those with multiple sclerosis showed the least, falling below healthy controls.

The sequence came from a man aged 60 to 75 with HTLV-1-associated myelopathy (HAM/TSP). The sequenced sample was PBMCs.

CDR3 nucleotide sequence: TGCAGTGCTGGGACAGGGGCGACCTATGAAGCTTTCTTT. Its protein product is CSAGTGATYEAFF. The rearrangement uses TRBV20-1 and TRBJ1-1; 10 bases map to TRBD1. Trimming cost V 5 bases and J 7 bases; bases outside gene matches: 7. The CDR3 totals 13 residues. Per the germline V gene, CDR1 is DFQATT and CDR2 is SNEGSKA (reference sequence).